One and the same sample provided the 29 T cell receptor beta chains below, sequenced in a study of blood T cell repertoires in COVID-19. Sequencing used immunoSEQ multiplex PCR; TCRdb keeps in-frame clones, though not all of them. The repertoire holds about 150,000 clones, with around 91% as singletons. The sequencing sample was made of peripheral blood. All receptors derive from a man younger than 35 with COVID-19, enrolled during active disease.

The chain combines TRBV5-1 with TRBJ2-5; D is unclear. Germline loops: CDR1 SGHRS, CDR2 YFSETQ. The CDR3 consists of 14 residues. V shed 0 bases and J shed 5 bases, with 11 bases lying between them. The CDR3 reads CASSLGGVRETQYF. The CDR3 DNA reads as TGCGCCAGCAGCTTGGGTGGAGTCCGGGAGACCCAGTACTTC.

The chain recombines TRBV6-2 or TRBV6-3 with TRBJ2-7, with 8 bases identical to TRBD2. J gave up 1 base and V 2 bases, and 7 bases lay outside the gene matches. Looked up from germline, CDR1 is MNHEY and CDR2 is SVGEGT. The CDR3 has 16 residues. The CDR3 region is CASSYQAGVLSYEQYF. For the CDR3, the DNA is TGTGCCAGCAGTTACCAAGCGGGGGTGCTATCCTACGAGCAGTACTTC.

This rearrangement joins TRBV6-1 to TRBJ2-7; D is uncertain. Trimming left V 3 bases short and J 0 bases short, with 18 bases between. CDR3 size: 17 residues. CDR1 and CDR2 (germline): MNHNS, SASEGT. CDR3 DNA sequence: TGTGCCAGCAGTGATAGGCGGCGTCCGCCCCTCTCCTACGAGCAGTACTTC. It translates to CASSDRRRPPLSYEQYF.

This clone was seen only once. This chain uses TRBV5-6 with TRBJ2-1, with D possibly matching TRBD1 (6 bases). CDR1 is SGHDT and CDR2 is YYEEEE in the germline V gene. Trimming stripped 4 bases from V and 10 bases from J, with 15 bases between. This CDR3 contains 13 residues. The CDR3 DNA reads as TGTGCCAGCAGCGCCCGGGACACCCGGGAGCAGTTCTTC. Translated, it gives CASSARDTREQFF.

The rearrangement joins TRBV28 to TRBJ2-3, with D possibly being TRBD2 (6 bases). V was clipped by 3 bases and J by 0 bases, with 10 bases between them. The germline CDR1 and CDR2 sequences are MDHEN and SYDVKM. The CDR3 is 15 amino acids. The CDR3 loop reads CASSLSSASTDTQYF. CDR3 DNA: TGTGCCAGCAGTTTGTCTAGCGCAAGCACAGATACGCAGTATTTT.

CDR3 loop: CASSFGASRSDEQYF. CDR3 coding DNA: TGTGCCAGCAGCTTTGGGGCTAGTAGGTCTGACGAGCAGTACTTC. The chain links TRBV28 to TRBJ2-7; D may be TRBD1 (5 bases). The V and J ends lost 6 bases and 5 bases respectively, with 20 bases between them. Germline V gene sequence: CDR1 MDHEN, CDR2 SYDVKM. The length of the CDR3 is 15 residues.

The table lists this clone with a count of one. This chain uses TRBV19 with TRBJ1-1, with a weak D call TRBD1 (5 bases). Trimming took 3 bases from V and 4 from J, leaving 15 bases between them. This CDR3 is 15 amino acids long. The germline V gene encodes CDR1 LNHDA and CDR2 SQIVND (reference sequence). CDR3 sequence: CASSIASGLPTEAFF. The CDR3 DNA reads as TGTGCCAGTAGTATCGCGTCGGGACTCCCCACTGAAGCTTTCTTT.

V usage is TRBV5-4 and J usage is TRBJ1-5, with TRBD1 identical over 8 bases. Germline V gene lookup returns CDR1 SGHNT and CDR2 YYREEE (reference sequence). The CDR3 length is 14 residues. V shed 4 bases and J 1 base; nucleotides not matched to a gene: 1. This CDR3 is CASSRTGSNQPQHF. The CDR3 nucleotides read TGTGCCAGCAGCAGGACAGGGAGCAATCAGCCCCAGCATTTT.

This chain uses TRBV6-5 with TRBJ1-1; tentatively, D is TRBD1 (5 bases). The germline CDR1 and CDR2 sequences are MNHEY and SVGAGI. The CDR3 length is 13 residues. Trimming left V 8 bases short and J 1 base short, with 11 bases between. CDR3 sequence (DNA): TGTGCCAGCCGTCGGGGGGAGAACACTGAAGCTTTCTTT. This codes for CASRRGENTEAFF.

The chain recombines TRBV10-2 with TRBJ1-3; D is uncertain. V was pared by 7 bases and J by 3 bases, with 7 bases between. The CDR3 loop spans 12 amino acids. Germline CDR1 is WSHSY and CDR2 is SAAADI. This CDR3 reads CASTGNGNTIYF. The CDR3 DNA follows: TGCGCCAGCACGGGGAATGGAAACACCATATATTTT.

This chain joins TRBV19 and TRBJ2-1; 7 bases match TRBD2. Germline CDR1 and CDR2: LNHDA and SQIVND (reference sequence). J was trimmed by 4 bases and V by 4 bases; bases with no gene match: 4. The CDR3 consists of 14 residues. The CDR3 protein is CASSNLAAYNEQFF. CDR3 DNA: TGTGCCAGTAGTAACCTAGCGGCGTACAATGAGCAGTTCTTC.

V usage is TRBV18 and J usage is TRBJ2-1, with 14 positions matching TRBD2. This CDR3 contains 16 residues. The V and J ends lost 2 bases and 7 bases, in that order; junction bases with no gene match: 4. The V gene's germline CDR1 is KGHSH and CDR2 LQKENI. For the CDR3, the DNA is TGTGCCAGCTCACCAGGAGGGACTAGCGGGAGTAATGAGCAGTTCTTC. Amino acids: CASSPGGTSGSNEQFF.

This clone was counted a single time. The rearrangement links TRBV11-3 to TRBJ2-5, with 9 bases aligning to TRBD2. V lost 1 base to trimming and J lost 1 base; unmatched junction nucleotides: 7. Germline V CDR1 and CDR2: SGHNT, YENEEA. The CDR3 totals 17 residues. CDR3 sequence (DNA): TGTGCCAGCAGCTTAGGTCCGGCGGGAGGGGGCCAAGAGACCCAGTACTTC. It is translated as CASSLGPAGGGQETQYF.

This clone has only a few counts. The rearrangement joins TRBV5-8 to TRBJ2-4; 13 positions match TRBD2. Trimming cost V 0 bases and J 7 bases; bases outside gene matches: 7. The CDR3 extends over 17 amino acids. CDR1 and CDR2 from the germline V gene are SGHTS and YDEGEE. Here the CDR3 DNA reads TGTGCCAGCAGCTTGGTGGGACTAGCGGGGCGGAGGAACATTCAGTACTTC. Its translation: CASSLVGLAGRRNIQYF.

V usage is TRBV3-1 (or the pseudogene TRBV3-2) and J usage is TRBJ2-7; 10 nucleotides agree with TRBD1. CDR1 and CDR2 from the germline V gene are LGHDT and YNNKEL (reference sequence). V trimming: 2 bases; J trimming: 5 bases; junction bases outside the gene matches: 6. This CDR3 contains 15 residues. CDR3 bases: TGTGCCAGCAGCCAACTAGGACAGGGGGACCACGAGCAGTACTTC. This gives the protein CASSQLGQGDHEQYF.

The chain couples TRBV6-2 or TRBV6-3 to TRBJ2-2; 8 positions match TRBD1. Germline CDR1 MNHEY, CDR2 SVGEGT. This CDR3 has 14 residues. The V and J ends lost 4 bases and 5 bases, in that order; junction bases with no gene match: 3. CDR3 residues: CASSSDRETGELFF. The CDR3 DNA reads as TGTGCCAGCAGTTCGGACAGGGAGACCGGGGAGCTGTTTTTT.

This chain uses TRBV4-3 with TRBJ2-1, with 8 bases matching TRBD2. Germline values: CDR1 LGHNA, CDR2 YSLEER. The CDR3 consists of 16 residues. With V trimmed by 8 bases and J by 8 bases, 17 bases remained unmatched. CDR3 in amino acids: CASSPGGAGPGDEQFF. Written as DNA, the CDR3 is TGCGCCAGCTCCCCGGGAGGGGCGGGTCCTGGGGATGAGCAGTTCTTC.

V usage is TRBV5-1 and J usage is TRBJ2-7; a possible D gene is TRBD2 (6 bases). This CDR3 is built from 16 residues. From germline, CDR1 is SGHRS and CDR2 YFSETQ. The V gene lost 2 bases and the J gene lost 0 bases, with 15 bases spanning the gap. The CDR3 DNA reads as TGCGCCAGCAGCTTCCCCGGTGGAGGGAGCTCCTACGAGCAGTACTTC. Translated, it gives CASSFPGGGSSYEQYF.

The chain has TRBV4-3 and TRBJ2-3; TRBD2 agrees at 9 bases. The CDR3 contains 17 residues. Germline-derived CDR1 and CDR2 are LGHNA and YSLEER. The J segment lost 4 bases and the V segment lost 4 bases, leaving 12 bases of the junction unmatched. CDR3 bases: TGCGCCAGCAGCCCGTACTCCGGGACTAGCAGGGCAGATACGCAGTATTTT. Protein: CASSPYSGTSRADTQYF.

The CDR3 nucleotides are TGTGCCAGCAGCGTAGGTGGGACAGGGAACCAGCCCCAGCATTTT. Encoded protein: CASSVGGTGNQPQHF. J is TRBJ1-5 and V is TRBV9; 9 nucleotides align to TRBD1. Trimming took 0 bases from V and 7 from J; bases not matched to a gene: 5. The length of the CDR3 is 15 residues. Germline V lookup: CDR1 SGDLS, CDR2 YYNGEE.

The chain employs TRBV27 and TRBJ1-2, with TRBD1 identical over 7 bases. V shed 6 bases and J 4 bases; nucleotides not matched to a gene: 5. The CDR3 spans 13 residues. In germline, CDR1 is MNHEY, CDR2 SMNVEV (reference sequence). In DNA, the CDR3 is TGTGCCAGCAGCTCAGGGACAGTCTATGGCTACACCTTC. Its translation is CASSSGTVYGYTF.

V usage is TRBV28 and J usage is TRBJ2-6; possible D gene TRBD2, 6 bases. Trimming removed 4 bases from V and 0 bases from J, with 22 bases in between. The V gene's germline CDR1 is MDHEN and CDR2 SYDVKM. CDR3 length: 20 amino acids. The CDR3 region is CASSSSDGLPHSSGANVLTF. The CDR3 coding sequence is TGTGCCAGCAGTTCGAGTGATGGACTACCTCACAGCTCTGGGGCCAACGTCCTGACTTTC.

The V and J genes are TRBV18 and TRBJ2-5, with D perhaps TRBD2 (5 bases). This CDR3 is 13 amino acids long. Germline V gene data show CDR1 as KGHSH and CDR2 as LQKENI. V gave up 8 bases and J gave up 2 bases, with 12 bases separating them. CDR3 nucleotides: TGTGCCAGCACGGAGGTCCATCAAGAGACCCAGTACTTC. As protein: CASTEVHQETQYF.

The chain couples TRBV27 to TRBJ2-7; possible D gene TRBD2, 5 bases. CDR1 and CDR2 from the germline V gene are MNHEY and SMNVEV (reference sequence). Deletions cut 5 bases from V and 6 bases from J, with 20 bases between. The CDR3 is 15 residues long. This CDR3 is CASSPEVPLGGEQYF. The CDR3 nucleotides read TGTGCCAGCAGTCCTGAAGTACCCTTAGGAGGCGAGCAGTACTTC.

This chain links TRBV30 with TRBJ2-1; 10 nucleotides line up with TRBD1. Germline V gene lookup returns CDR1 GTSNPN and CDR2 SVGIG (reference sequence). This CDR3 has 17 amino acids. The V gene end was trimmed by 4 bases and the J gene end by 2 bases; junction bases not matched to a gene: 11. The CDR3 nucleotides read TGTGCCTGGACTCTGGGAGACAGGGGGCGCCCCTACAATGAGCAGTTCTTC. It encodes CAWTLGDRGRPYNEQFF.

For this clone: The junction departs from germline at one end; a sequencing error may be responsible. The CDR3 loop is CASSLTGGSDEQYF. CDR3 coding DNA: TGTGCTAGCAGCTTAACGGGTGGGAGCGACGAGCAGTACTTC. The chain carries TRBV7-7 and TRBJ2-7; D is perhaps TRBD2 (5 bases). The germline CDR1 and CDR2 sequences are SSHAT and FNYEAQ (reference sequence). The length of the CDR3 is 14 residues.

The chain recombines TRBV27 with TRBJ2-3; D remains unclear. This CDR3 has 13 amino acids. The V end was cut by 5 bases, the J end by 6 bases, with 12 bases between. Germline V gives CDR1 MNHEY, CDR2 SMNVEV (reference sequence). In DNA, the CDR3 is TGTGCCAGCAGTAACTACCCCCCGGATACGCAGTATTTT. Translating gives CASSNYPPDTQYF.

The J gene is TRBJ2-1, the V gene TRBV30, with D possibly matching TRBD2 (5 bases). Germline-derived CDR1 and CDR2 are GTSNPN and SVGIG (reference sequence). V was cut by 2 bases and J by 3 bases, with 11 bases left in between. The CDR3 totals 14 residues. CDR3 protein: CAWSWRSYYNEQFF. CDR3 DNA sequence: TGTGCCTGGAGTTGGAGGTCCTACTACAATGAGCAGTTCTTC. The complete variable domain, with remaining parts taken from reference TRBV30 and TRBJ2-1, reads SQTIHQWPATLVQPVGSPLSLECTVEGTSNPNLYWYRQAAGRGLQLLFYSVGIGQISSEVPQNLSASRPQDRQFILSSKKLLLSDSGFYLCAWSWRSYYNEQFFGPGTRLTVL.

V is TRBV5-1 and J is TRBJ2-7, with 7 bases lining up with TRBD2. The CDR3 contains 17 residues. Per the germline V gene, CDR1 is SGHRS and CDR2 is YFSETQ. V was clipped by 0 bases and J by 3 bases; unmatched bases: 12. CDR3 sequence: CASSLEPTPAGDYEQYF. The CDR3 nucleotides are TGCGCCAGCAGCTTGGAGCCGACCCCGGCGGGGGACTACGAGCAGTACTTC.